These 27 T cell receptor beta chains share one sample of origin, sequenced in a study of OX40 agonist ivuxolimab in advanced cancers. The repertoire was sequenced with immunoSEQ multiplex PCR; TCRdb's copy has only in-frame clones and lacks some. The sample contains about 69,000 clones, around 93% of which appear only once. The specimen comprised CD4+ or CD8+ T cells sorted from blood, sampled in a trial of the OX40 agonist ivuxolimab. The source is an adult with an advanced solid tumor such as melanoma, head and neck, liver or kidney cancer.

The CDR3 DNA follows: TGTGCCAGCAGCCCCGCGGGGAGCGGGAGATATACGCAGTATTTT. Translation: CASSPAGSGRYTQYF. The chain links TRBV7-3 to TRBJ2-3, with 8 bases lining up with TRBD2. Per the germline V gene, CDR1 is SGHTA and CDR2 is FQGTGA. The junction had 11 bases not matched to a gene; V was cut back by 5 bases and J by 7 bases. The CDR3 covers 15 residues.

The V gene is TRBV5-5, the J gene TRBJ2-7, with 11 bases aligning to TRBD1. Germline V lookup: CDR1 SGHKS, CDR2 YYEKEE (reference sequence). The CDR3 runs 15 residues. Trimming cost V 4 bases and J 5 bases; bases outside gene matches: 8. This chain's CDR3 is CASSNPGQGVDEQYF. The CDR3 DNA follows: TGTGCCAGCAGCAATCCGGGACAGGGGGTCGACGAGCAGTACTTC.

As DNA, the CDR3 is TGTGCCAGCAGTTCGGCCGGGTACAGGGAAGCTTTCTTT. This translates into CASSSAGYREAFF. The V gene is TRBV28, the J gene TRBJ1-1; D is perhaps TRBD1 (5 bases). Germline loops: CDR1 MDHEN, CDR2 SYDVKM. V lost 4 bases, J lost 8 bases, and 14 bases lay in between. The CDR3 length is 13 residues.

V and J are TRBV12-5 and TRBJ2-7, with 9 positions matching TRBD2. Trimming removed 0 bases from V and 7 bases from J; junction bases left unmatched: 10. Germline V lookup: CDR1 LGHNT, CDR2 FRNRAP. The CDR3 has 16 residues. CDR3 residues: CASGLVTREGRGEQYF. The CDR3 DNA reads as TGTGCTAGTGGTTTGGTCACGCGGGAGGGCCGTGGGGAGCAGTACTTC.

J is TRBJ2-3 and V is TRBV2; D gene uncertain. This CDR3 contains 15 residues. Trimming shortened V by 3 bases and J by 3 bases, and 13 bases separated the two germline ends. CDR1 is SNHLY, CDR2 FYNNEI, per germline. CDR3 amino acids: CASSERESRTDTQYF. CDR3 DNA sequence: TGTGCCAGCAGTGAGCGAGAATCCCGTACAGATACGCAGTATTTT.

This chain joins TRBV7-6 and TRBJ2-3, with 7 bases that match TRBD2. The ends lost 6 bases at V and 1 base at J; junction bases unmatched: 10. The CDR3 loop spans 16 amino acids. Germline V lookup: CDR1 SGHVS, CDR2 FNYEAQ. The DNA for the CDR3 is TGTGCCAGCAGAAGCAGCGGGAATGGCGGCACAGATACGCAGTATTTT. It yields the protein CASRSSGNGGTDTQYF.

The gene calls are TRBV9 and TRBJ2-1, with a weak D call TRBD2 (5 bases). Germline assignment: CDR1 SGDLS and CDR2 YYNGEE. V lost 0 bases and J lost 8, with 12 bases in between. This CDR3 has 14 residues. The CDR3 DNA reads TGTGCCAGCAGCGTAGTTCCGGAGGTCGATGAGCAGTTCTTC. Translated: CASSVVPEVDEQFF.

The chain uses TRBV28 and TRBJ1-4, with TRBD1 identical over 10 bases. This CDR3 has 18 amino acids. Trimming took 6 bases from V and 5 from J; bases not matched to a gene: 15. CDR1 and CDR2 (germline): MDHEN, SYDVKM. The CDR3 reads CASRRQGAFSYYNEKLFF. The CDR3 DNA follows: TGTGCCAGCAGGCGACAGGGGGCATTTTCTTATTACAATGAAAAACTGTTTTTT.

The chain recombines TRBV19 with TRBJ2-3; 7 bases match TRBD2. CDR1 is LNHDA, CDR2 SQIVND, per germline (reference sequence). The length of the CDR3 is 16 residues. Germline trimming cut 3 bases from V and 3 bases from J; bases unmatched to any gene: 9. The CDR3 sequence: CASSILLAGETDTQYF. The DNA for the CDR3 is TGTGCCAGTAGTATTCTGTTGGCGGGAGAGACAGATACGCAGTATTTT.

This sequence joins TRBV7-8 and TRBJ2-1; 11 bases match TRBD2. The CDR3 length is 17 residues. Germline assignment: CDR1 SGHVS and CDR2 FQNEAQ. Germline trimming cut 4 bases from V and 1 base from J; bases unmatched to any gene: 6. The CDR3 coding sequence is TGTGCCAGCAGCTCTAATCTAGCGGGAGGTTCCTACAATGAGCAGTTCTTC. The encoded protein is CASSSNLAGGSYNEQFF.

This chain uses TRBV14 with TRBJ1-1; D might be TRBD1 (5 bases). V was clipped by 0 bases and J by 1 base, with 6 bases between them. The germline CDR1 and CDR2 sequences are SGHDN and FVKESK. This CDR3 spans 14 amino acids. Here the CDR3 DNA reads TGTGCCAGCAGCCAAGAGGGGCAGAACACTGAAGCTTTCTTT. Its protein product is CASSQEGQNTEAFF.

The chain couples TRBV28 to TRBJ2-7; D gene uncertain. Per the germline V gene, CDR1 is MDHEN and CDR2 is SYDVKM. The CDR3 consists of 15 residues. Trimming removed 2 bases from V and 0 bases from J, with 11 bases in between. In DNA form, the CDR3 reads TGTGCCAGCAGTTTAGCCTTAATTCTCTCCTACGAGCAGTACTTC. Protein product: CASSLALILSYEQYF. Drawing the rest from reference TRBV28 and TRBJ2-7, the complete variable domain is DVKVTQSSRYLVKRTGEKVFLECVQDMDHENMFWYRQDPGLGLRLIYFSYDVKMKEKGDIPEGYSVSREKKERFSLILESASTNQTSMYLCASSLALILSYEQYFGPGTRLTVT.

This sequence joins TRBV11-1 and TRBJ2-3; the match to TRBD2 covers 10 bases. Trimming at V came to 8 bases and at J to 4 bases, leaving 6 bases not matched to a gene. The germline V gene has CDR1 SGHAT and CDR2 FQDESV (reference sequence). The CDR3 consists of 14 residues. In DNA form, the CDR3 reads TGTGCCAGCGACGGAGCGGGAGGGCCAGATACGCAGTATTTT. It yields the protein CASDGAGGPDTQYF.

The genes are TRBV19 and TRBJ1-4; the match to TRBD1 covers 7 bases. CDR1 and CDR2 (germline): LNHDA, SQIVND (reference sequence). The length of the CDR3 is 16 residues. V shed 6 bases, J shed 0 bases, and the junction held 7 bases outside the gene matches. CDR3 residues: CASSWTGIATNEKLFF. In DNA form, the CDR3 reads TGTGCCAGTAGCTGGACAGGTATTGCAACTAATGAAAAACTGTTTTTT.

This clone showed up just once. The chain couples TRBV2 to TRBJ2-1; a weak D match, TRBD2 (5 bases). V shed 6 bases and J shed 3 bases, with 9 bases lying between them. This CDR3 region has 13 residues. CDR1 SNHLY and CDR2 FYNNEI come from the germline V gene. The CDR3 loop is CASRTGVYNEQFF. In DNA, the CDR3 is TGTGCCAGCAGGACCGGGGTCTACAATGAGCAGTTCTTC.

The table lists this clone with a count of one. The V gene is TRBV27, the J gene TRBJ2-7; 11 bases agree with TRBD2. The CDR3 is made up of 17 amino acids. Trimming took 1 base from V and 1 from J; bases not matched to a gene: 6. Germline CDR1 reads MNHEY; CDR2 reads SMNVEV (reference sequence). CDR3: CASSLWSSSGRSYEQYF. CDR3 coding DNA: TGTGCCAGCAGTTTATGGTCGTCTAGCGGGAGGTCCTACGAGCAGTACTTC.

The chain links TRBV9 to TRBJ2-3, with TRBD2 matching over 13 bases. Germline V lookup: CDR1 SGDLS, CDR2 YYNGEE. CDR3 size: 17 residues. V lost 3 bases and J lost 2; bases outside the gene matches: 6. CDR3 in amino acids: CASSAPLAGGDTDTQYF. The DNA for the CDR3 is TGTGCCAGCAGCGCTCCACTAGCGGGAGGGGACACAGATACGCAGTATTTT. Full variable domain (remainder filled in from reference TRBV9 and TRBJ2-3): DSGVTQTPKHLITATGQRVTLRCSPRSGDLSVYWYQQSLDQGLQFLIQYYNGEERAKGNILERFSAQQFPDLHSELNLSSLELGDSALYFCASSAPLAGGDTDTQYFGPGTRLTVL.

As DNA, the CDR3 is TGTGCCAGCAGCTTGGAGGATAGCGATTCTGGAAACACCATATATTTT. Amino acid sequence: CASSLEDSDSGNTIYF. The chain has TRBV5-6 and TRBJ1-3, with D uncertain. V was cut by 0 bases and J by 1 base, with 11 bases left in between. The CDR3 runs 16 residues. Germline loops: CDR1 SGHDT, CDR2 YYEEEE.

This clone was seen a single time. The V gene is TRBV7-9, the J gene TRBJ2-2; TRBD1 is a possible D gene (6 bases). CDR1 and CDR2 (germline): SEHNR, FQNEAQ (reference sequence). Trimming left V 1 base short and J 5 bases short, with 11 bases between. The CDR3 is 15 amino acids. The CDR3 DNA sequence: TGTGCCAGCAGCTTAGGGACAGACAGGACCGGGGAGCTGTTTTTT. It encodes CASSLGTDRTGELFF.

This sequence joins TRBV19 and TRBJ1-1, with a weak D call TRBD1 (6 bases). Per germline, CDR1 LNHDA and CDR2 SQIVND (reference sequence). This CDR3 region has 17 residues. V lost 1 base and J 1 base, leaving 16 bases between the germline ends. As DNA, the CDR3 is TGTGCCAGTAGTATAGCTGCAGTCGACAGGAAGAACACTGAAGCTTTCTTT. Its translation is CASSIAAVDRKNTEAFF.

In DNA form, the CDR3 reads TGTGCCAGCAGCCCAGGACTAGCGGGAGTAGATACGCAGTATTTT. It codes for CASSPGLAGVDTQYF. The V call is TRBV5-8, the J call TRBJ2-3; 13 positions match TRBD2. The germline CDR1 and CDR2 sequences are SGHTS and YDEGEE. This CDR3 has 15 amino acids. Losses at the gene ends were 4 bases for V and 5 bases for J; bases not matched to a gene: 4. Using reference TRBV5-8 and TRBJ2-3 for the parts outside the CDR3, the full variable domain is EAGVTQSPTHLIKTRGQQATLRCSPISGHTSVYWYQQALGLGLQFLLWYDEGEERNRGNFPPRFSGRQFPNYSSELNVNALELEDSALYLCASSPGLAGVDTQYFGPGTRLTVL.

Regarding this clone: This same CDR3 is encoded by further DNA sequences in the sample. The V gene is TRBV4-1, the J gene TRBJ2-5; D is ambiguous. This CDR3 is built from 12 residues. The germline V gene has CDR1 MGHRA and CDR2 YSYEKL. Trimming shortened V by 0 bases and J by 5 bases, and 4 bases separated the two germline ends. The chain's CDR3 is CASSQDLETQYF. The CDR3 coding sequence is TGCGCCAGCAGCCAAGATTTGGAGACCCAGTACTTC.

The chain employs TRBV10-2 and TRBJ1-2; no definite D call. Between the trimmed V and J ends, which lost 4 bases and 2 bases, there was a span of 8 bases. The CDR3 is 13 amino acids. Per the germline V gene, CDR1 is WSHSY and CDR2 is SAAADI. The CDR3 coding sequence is TGCGCCAGCAGTGCCACCGGAAACTATGGCTACACCTTC. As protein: CASSATGNYGYTF.

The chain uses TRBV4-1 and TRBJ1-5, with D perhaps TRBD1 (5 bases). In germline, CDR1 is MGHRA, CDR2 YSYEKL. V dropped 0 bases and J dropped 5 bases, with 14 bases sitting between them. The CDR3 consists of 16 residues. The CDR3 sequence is CASSQDLRTSDQPQHF. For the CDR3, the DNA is TGCGCCAGCAGCCAAGATTTAAGGACATCGGATCAGCCCCAGCATTTT.

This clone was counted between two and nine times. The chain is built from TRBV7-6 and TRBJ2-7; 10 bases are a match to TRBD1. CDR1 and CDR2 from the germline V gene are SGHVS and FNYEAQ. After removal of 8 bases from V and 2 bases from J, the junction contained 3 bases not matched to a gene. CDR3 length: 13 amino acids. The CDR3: CASQDRGTYEQYF. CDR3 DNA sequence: TGTGCCAGCCAGGACAGGGGGACCTACGAGCAGTACTTC. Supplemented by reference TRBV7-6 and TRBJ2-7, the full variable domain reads GAGVSQSPRYKVTKRGQDVALRCDPISGHVSLYWYRQALGQGPEFLTYFNYEAQQDKSGLPNDRFSAERPEGSISTLTIQRTEQRDSAMYRCASQDRGTYEQYFGPGTRLTVT.

The CDR3 region has the DNA TGTGCCAGCAGTTACACTAGCGGGCTCCCGGAGACCCAGTACTTC. This translates into CASSYTSGLPETQYF. V is TRBV28 and J is TRBJ2-5, with 9 bases that match TRBD2. The CDR3 is 15 residues long. Germline CDR1 MDHEN, CDR2 SYDVKM. After removal of 4 bases from V and 5 bases from J, the junction contained 8 bases not matched to a gene.

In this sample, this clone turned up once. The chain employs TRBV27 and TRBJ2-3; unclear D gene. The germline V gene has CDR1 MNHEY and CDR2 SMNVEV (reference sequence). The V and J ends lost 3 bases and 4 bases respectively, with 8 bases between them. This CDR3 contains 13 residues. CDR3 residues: CASSLAGPDTQYF. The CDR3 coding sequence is TGTGCCAGCAGTTTGGCTGGTCCAGATACGCAGTATTTT.